This T cell receptor beta chain was recorded in a study of blood T cell repertoires in COVID-19 (TCRdb year 2020). About the investigation overall: Samples from collaborators originated in the United States, Italy and Spain and spanned both the acute and convalescent phases of COVID-19. Where available, HLA class I and class II types were obtained from metadata supplied by the sample provider rather than from assay-based typing. Subjects who had been exposed to COVID-19, were actively infected with it, or had recovered from it provided the deeply sampled blood TCRbeta repertoires that made up the dataset. The repertoires were made available in a free public database intended to serve as a resource for research on the immune response to SARS-CoV-2. The samples were drawn from the first 160 participants of the ongoing ImmuneRACE study and from about 1,200 subjects provided by 6 global collaborators. Sample metadata almost always included a de-identified subject ID, COVID-19 status, age in years and sex. The material from the prospective study consisted of cDNA or gDNA derived from T cells, B-cell-depleted T cells, or PBMCs. Beyond this particular receptor, the publication reports: How much clinical and demographic metadata was included differed by source and by participant, and the metadata was provided uncurated.

Each collaborating institution followed its own protocols to collect whole blood in K2EDTA tubes. For TCRbeta analysis, collaborators shipped samples in one of three forms: frozen whole blood, isolated PBMCs, or DNA extracted from either of those sample types. The CDR3 sequence holds 15 residues, the cysteine and phenylalanine included. Of the read, only the CDR3 DNA is kept; its 45 bases are in frame from base 1. V and J are truncated by 5 bases and 7 bases respectively, leaving an intervening sequence of 19 bases. Looking up the germline V gene yields CDR1 SGHRS and CDR2 YFSETQ. The immunoSEQ Assay, a bias-controlled multiplex PCR, was used to amplify TCRbeta CDR3 regions from genomic DNA. As for the original processing: The number of nucleated cells in each sample was estimated from the amplification of reference gene primers within the assay. To quantify the absolute abundance of each unique TCRbeta CDR3 rearrangement, sequence reads were collapsed and filtered. For each sample, productive Simpson clonality was calculated as the square root of Simpson's diversity index across productive rearrangements. TCRdb limited this immuneACCESS table to in-frame rearrangements with V and J called. A share of clones is missing; checked studies link under half to unresolved V genes, and the rest is unexplained. That table supplies the V and J calls and clone size; D and trimming were determined from the DNA. The sample records fewer than 200,000 clones, 75% to 80% of which are singletons. The ten largest account for approximately 26% of the sample.

Of note for this clone: Its antigen is not yet known. Base qualities were left out, and no much larger clone turns up one base away.

This receptor was obtained from a woman aged 70-85 years with acute or convalescent COVID-19. This chain is built from TRBV5-1 and TRBJ2-1, with a tentative D gene TRBD2 over 6 matching bases. Material for sequencing was peripheral blood. The CDR3 protein: CASSSGTSPGNEQFF. The DNA is as follows: TGCGCCAGCAGTTCAGGGACTTCGCCTGGGAATGAGCAGTTCTTC.